This T cell receptor (beta chain) is drawn from a study of T-cell memory formation after mild COVID-19. This clonotype was detected a few times. Unmatched junction bases numbered 6, after V lost 5 bases and J lost 5 bases. Germline-derived CDR1 and CDR2 are SGHAT and FQNNGV. The CDR3 extends over 15 amino acids. TCRdb re-called the 5' RACE reads with MiXCR, one entry per CDR3 protein. The table includes about 270,000 distinct CDR3 sequences, about 16% detected once. The V gene is TRBV11-2, the J gene TRBJ2-5; TRBD2 matches at 12 bases. Source material: PBMCs or a T cell subset sorted from them (not recorded which). This receptor was taken from a man between 18 and 29 years old who had mild COVID-19 (a few samples of this study predate the infection). Cell type and time point are not known. CDR3 residues: CASSVLAGGVETQYF. Here the CDR3 DNA reads TGTGCCAGCAGCGTACTAGCGGGGGGCGTCGAGACCCAGTACTTC.